The 17 T cell receptor beta chains reported below all come from one sample, sequenced in a study of beta chain features in type 1 diabetes. Points from the study as a whole: Shortening of TCRB CDR3s, moderate but significant, appeared in all four CD4+ subsets of Type 1 diabetes patients.

The authors reverse transcribed all of the isolated RNA, so sequencing captured expressed TCRB transcripts. The table came from immunoSEQ multiplex PCR; TCRdb's copy has only in-frame clones and leaves some out. Found here are 200,000 to 300,000 clones, 11% of them singletons; the top ten hold 0.017%. No antigen has been assigned to these receptors. Sample: naive CD4+ T cells from blood. The receptors derive from a young man with type 1 diabetes.

This clone occurred a few times. The chain uses TRBV7-3 and TRBJ2-2; D gene unclear. Germline assignment: CDR1 SGHTA and CDR2 FQGTGA. V lost 5 bases and J 6 bases, leaving 10 bases between the germline ends. The CDR3 runs to 13 residues. The CDR3 sequence is CASSSRSSGELFF. CDR3 nucleotides: TGTGCCAGCAGCAGTCGGAGTTCCGGGGAGCTGTTTTTT.

This clone occurred a few times. The chain joins TRBV7-3 to TRBJ2-6, with a tentative D call TRBD1 (6 bases). Trimming left V 6 bases short and J 3 bases short, with 21 bases between. The length of the CDR3 is 18 residues. Germline V gene data show CDR1 as SGHTA and CDR2 as FQGTGA. The CDR3: CASSHPVVGGDGANVLTF. CDR3 DNA: TGTGCCAGCAGTCACCCGGTAGTTGGGGGCGATGGGGCCAACGTCCTGACTTTC.

The rearrangement joins TRBV20-1 to TRBJ2-1; 8 bases map to TRBD2. CDR3 length: 11 amino acids. J gave up 7 bases and V 6 bases, and 2 bases lay outside the gene matches. Germline values: CDR1 DFQATT, CDR2 SNEGSKA (reference sequence). CDR3 in amino acids: CSASGGNEQFF. The DNA for the CDR3 is TGCAGTGCGTCGGGGGGGAATGAGCAGTTCTTC.

This clone occurred a few times. This chain links TRBV7-9 with TRBJ2-3; D is perhaps TRBD1 (5 bases). Trimming pared 1 base from V and 2 bases from J, leaving 10 bases between. The CDR3 is 15 amino acids. Germline V gene sequence: CDR1 SEHNR, CDR2 FQNEAQ (reference sequence). The CDR3 is CASSLVADTTDTQYF. The CDR3 DNA reads TGTGCCAGCAGCTTAGTGGCGGACACCACAGATACGCAGTATTTT.

As for this clone: Additional DNA sequences in this sample encode the identical CDR3. This chain links TRBV7-9 with TRBJ2-5; TRBD2 matches 8 bases. The CDR3 length is 13 residues. The V gene end was trimmed by 5 bases and the J gene end by 2 bases; junction bases not matched to a gene: 1. Germline CDR1 SEHNR, CDR2 FQNEAQ (reference sequence). DNA of the CDR3: TGTGCCAGCAGCCGGGGGGGGCAAGAGACCCAGTACTTC. Translated, it gives CASSRGGQETQYF.

This clone was picked up a small number of times. The rearrangement links TRBV5-1 to TRBJ2-7; TRBD1 matches at 9 bases. CDR1 and CDR2 from the germline V gene are SGHRS and YFSETQ. V lost 4 bases to trimming and J lost 5 bases; unmatched junction nucleotides: 10. CDR3 length: 15 residues. CDR3 amino acids: CASSPGQGIRHEQYF. The CDR3 region has the DNA TGCGCCAGCAGCCCGGGACAGGGAATTCGCCACGAGCAGTACTTC. Full variable domain (remainder filled in from reference TRBV5-1 and TRBJ2-7): KAGVTQTPRYLIKTRGQQVTLSCSPISGHRSVSWYQQTPGQGLQFLFEYFSETQRNKGNFPGRFSGRQFSNSRSEMNVSTLELGDSALYLCASSPGQGIRHEQYFGPGTRLTVT.

This clone was detected only a few times. This CDR3 is also generated by other DNA sequences in the sample. V is TRBV29-1 and J is TRBJ2-5; D is unclear. CDR1 and CDR2 (germline): SQVTM, ANQGSEA. The CDR3 totals 12 residues. V lost 1 base and J 3 bases, leaving 6 bases between the germline ends. As DNA, the CDR3 is TGCAGCGTTGAAGGAGGAGAAGAGACCCAGTACTTC. Its translation: CSVEGGEETQYF.

This clone was counted only a few times. The genes are TRBV11-1 and TRBJ1-2; D is undetermined. V lost 1 base and J 4 bases, leaving 10 bases between the germline ends. CDR1 SGHAT and CDR2 FQDESV come from the germline V gene (reference sequence). CDR3 length equals 14 residues. The CDR3 region has the DNA TGTGCCAGCAGCTTAGGTGTCCAACTCTATGGCTACACCTTC. Encoded protein: CASSLGVQLYGYTF.

The V call is TRBV11-1, the J call TRBJ2-5, with 7 bases matching TRBD2. The germline V gene has CDR1 SGHAT and CDR2 FQDESV (reference sequence). The CDR3 runs 13 residues. V was clipped by 5 bases and J by 4 bases; unmatched bases: 4. The CDR3 nucleotides read TGTGCCAGCAGCGCCTGGGGGGGAGAGACCCAGTACTTC. It specifies CASSAWGGETQYF.

In this sample, this clone turned up a few times. The chain links TRBV9 to TRBJ2-1; no clear D. The CDR3 extends over 13 amino acids. Per the germline V gene, CDR1 is SGDLS and CDR2 is YYNGEE. The V end lost 0 bases, the J end lost 8 bases, and 9 bases lay between the germline ends. CDR3 sequence: CASSVAPVDEQFF. As DNA, the CDR3 is TGTGCCAGCAGCGTAGCTCCCGTAGATGAGCAGTTCTTC. The full variable domain, completed using reference TRBV9 and TRBJ2-1, is DSGVTQTPKHLITATGQRVTLRCSPRSGDLSVYWYQQSLDQGLQFLIQYYNGEERAKGNILERFSAQQFPDLHSELNLSSLELGDSALYFCASSVAPVDEQFFGPGTRLTVL.

In its sample, this clone was seen a few times. The chain couples TRBV2 to TRBJ2-2, with 8 positions matching TRBD1. Germline CDR1 is SNHLY and CDR2 is FYNNEI. The V and J ends lost 1 base and 1 base, in that order; junction bases with no gene match: 2. CDR3 length: 16 residues. CDR3 loop: CASSEVGTGNTGELFF. In nucleotides, the CDR3 is TGTGCCAGCAGTGAAGTTGGGACAGGGAACACCGGGGAGCTGTTTTTT.

This clone was counted between two and nine times. The chain links TRBV9 to TRBJ2-2, with TRBD1 matching 7 bases. Trimming removed 2 bases from V and 10 bases from J; junction bases left unmatched: 5. The CDR3 spans 13 residues. CDR1 is SGDLS and CDR2 is YYNGEE in the germline V gene. CDR3 nucleotides: TGTGCCAGCAGCGTCTACAGGGGCGCGGAGCTGTTTTTT. Its protein is CASSVYRGAELFF.

The chain couples TRBV5-4 to TRBJ2-7; TRBD1 is a possible D gene (6 bases). Per the germline V gene, CDR1 is SGHNT and CDR2 is YYREEE (reference sequence). CDR3 length equals 14 residues. V was trimmed by 3 bases and J by 1 base, leaving 11 bases between them. In DNA, the CDR3 is TGTGCCAGCAGCTCCCGGGACAATTCCTACGAGCAGTACTTC. Translated, it gives CASSSRDNSYEQYF.

The chain joins TRBV19 to TRBJ1-5, with 7 bases that match TRBD1. The CDR3 covers 13 residues. Germline CDR1 and CDR2: LNHDA and SQIVND (reference sequence). With V trimmed by 7 bases and J by 10 bases, 10 bases remained unmatched. Here the CDR3 reads CASTPGGRTPQHF. CDR3 nucleotide sequence: TGTGCCAGTACCCCAGGGGGAAGGACACCCCAGCATTTT.

This clone was seen more than once but under ten times. The rearrangement uses TRBV7-3 and TRBJ2-2, with D possibly being TRBD1 (6 bases). Trimming took off 1 base at V and 6 bases at J, with 6 bases between the two ends. This CDR3 contains 13 residues. In germline, CDR1 is SGHTA, CDR2 FQGTGA. In nucleotides, the CDR3 is TGTGCCAGCAGCTTAAAGGGGGCCGGGGAGCTGTTTTTT. Amino acids: CASSLKGAGELFF.

The rearrangement joins TRBV10-3 to TRBJ1-1; 7 bases map to TRBD1. Germline CDR1 reads ENHRY; CDR2 reads SYGVKD. Losses at the gene ends were 8 bases for V and 1 base for J; bases not matched to a gene: 4. The CDR3 is made up of 13 amino acids. For the CDR3, the DNA is TGTGCCATCGCAGGACAGGAGAACACTGAAGCTTTCTTT. Amino acid sequence: CAIAGQENTEAFF.

This clone has only a few counts. The rearrangement links TRBV28 to TRBJ1-2, with 8 positions matching TRBD1. The V and J ends lost 4 bases and 6 bases, in that order; junction bases with no gene match: 7. The CDR3 consists of 14 residues. Germline loops: CDR1 MDHEN, CDR2 SYDVKM. The CDR3 nucleotides are TGTGCCAGCAGTTCTGGACAGGGACAGGATGGCTACACCTTC. This encodes CASSSGQGQDGYTF.